The next 28 T cell receptor beta chains were all read from a single sample in a study of cytomegalovirus exposure and HLA in healthy donors. Using immunoSEQ multiplex PCR, the repertoire was profiled, and TCRdb retains in-frame clones only, with some absent. The repertoire has 150,000 to 200,000 clones, 85% of them found once; the top ten carry about 15%. The sequencing sample was made of PBMCs. The origin of the receptors is a man between 18 and 35 years old in good health and CMV-seropositive.

The chain carries TRBV9 and TRBJ2-2, with D possibly TRBD1 on 6 matching bases. This CDR3 contains 16 residues. CDR1 is SGDLS and CDR2 is YYNGEE in the germline V gene. Trimming removed 3 bases at V and 6 bases at J, with 18 bases between. The CDR3 sequence is CASSAPGTRGSGELFF. The CDR3, as DNA: TGTGCCAGCAGCGCCCCGGGGACGAGGGGGTCCGGGGAGCTGTTTTTT.

This rearrangement joins TRBV9 to TRBJ2-7; the D gene is possibly TRBD2 (5 bases). In germline, CDR1 is SGDLS, CDR2 YYNGEE. V lost 1 base and J 5 bases, leaving 13 bases between the germline ends. The CDR3 has 14 residues. The CDR3 here is CASSVTGSSHEQYF. CDR3 nucleotide sequence: TGTGCCAGCAGCGTAACGGGGAGTAGTCACGAGCAGTACTTC.

The CDR3 loop reads CASSYSAESYEQYF. The CDR3 region has the DNA TGTGCCAGCAGTTACTCAGCCGAATCCTACGAGCAGTACTTC. The rearrangement links TRBV6-6 to TRBJ2-7, with unresolved D. V lost 0 bases and J 1 base, leaving 7 bases between the germline ends. The CDR3 is 14 amino acids. Germline V gives CDR1 MNHNY, CDR2 SVGAGI (reference sequence).

The genes are TRBV5-1 and TRBJ2-5, with 8 bases aligning to TRBD1. CDR1 is SGHRS and CDR2 is YFSETQ in the germline V gene. V lost 4 bases to trimming and J lost 5 bases; unmatched junction nucleotides: 7. CDR3 size: 14 residues. The CDR3: CASSPRTGRETQYF. In nucleotides, the CDR3 is TGCGCCAGCAGCCCCAGGACAGGGCGGGAGACCCAGTACTTC.

On this clone itself: The same CDR3 can be traced to other DNA sequences in this sample. The chain employs TRBV18 and TRBJ2-5; no clear D gene. The CDR3 covers 13 residues. Between the trimmed V and J ends, which lost 0 bases and 5 bases, there was a span of 7 bases. CDR1 KGHSH and CDR2 LQKENI come from the germline V gene. CDR3 nucleotide sequence: TGTGCCAGCTCACCACCGTCTCTGGAGACCCAGTACTTC. This codes for CASSPPSLETQYF.

This clone was seen only once. The rearrangement joins TRBV2 to TRBJ1-1; a weak D match, TRBD1 (5 bases). The CDR3 runs 13 residues. Germline loops: CDR1 SNHLY, CDR2 FYNNEI. V was clipped by 7 bases and J by 1 base, with 10 bases between them. The CDR3 region is CASTPQGNTEAFF. DNA of the CDR3: TGTGCCAGCACTCCCCAGGGGAACACTGAAGCTTTCTTT.

The chain employs TRBV7-3 and TRBJ2-7; 8 positions agree with TRBD2. Losses at the gene ends were 5 bases for V and 3 bases for J; bases not matched to a gene: 21. Germline-derived CDR1 and CDR2 are SGHTA and FQGTGA. This CDR3 region has 19 residues. The CDR3 here is CASSRLSEAAGGLLYEQYF. In DNA form, the CDR3 reads TGTGCCAGCAGCCGGCTTTCGGAGGCTGCGGGAGGTCTACTCTACGAGCAGTACTTC.

This chain uses TRBV13 with TRBJ1-1; TRBD1 aligns across 10 bases. V lost 5 bases and J lost 7; bases outside the gene matches: 10. Germline V gene data show CDR1 as PRHDT and CDR2 as FYEKMQ (reference sequence). This CDR3 region has 15 residues. CDR3 residues: CASSERGQGVVEAFF. For the CDR3, the DNA is TGTGCCAGCAGCGAACGCGGACAGGGGGTCGTTGAAGCTTTCTTT.

The V call is TRBV30, the J call TRBJ2-3, with TRBD1 matching over 7 bases. The CDR3 consists of 13 residues. The germline gives CDR1 GTSNPN, CDR2 SVGIG (reference sequence). J gave up 6 bases and V 0 bases, and 3 bases lay outside the gene matches. This chain's CDR3 is CAWSVQGSDTQYF. DNA for the CDR3: TGTGCCTGGAGTGTACAGGGGTCTGATACGCAGTATTTT. The full variable domain, in which reference TRBV30 and TRBJ2-3 provide the parts outside the CDR3, is SQTIHQWPATLVQPVGSPLSLECTVEGTSNPNLYWYRQAAGRGLQLLFYSVGIGQISSEVPQNLSASRPQDRQFILSSKKLLLSDSGFYLCAWSVQGSDTQYFGPGTRLTVL.

The count of this clone is one. V gene TRBV18 combines with J gene TRBJ1-1, with D possibly being TRBD1 (5 bases). Trimming removed 3 bases at V and 4 bases at J, with 12 bases between. The CDR3 consists of 14 residues. Germline loops: CDR1 KGHSH, CDR2 LQKENI. The CDR3 bases are TGTGCCAGCTCACCCATGGAGGGGACCACTGAAGCTTTCTTT. It translates to CASSPMEGTTEAFF.

V gene TRBV7-9 combines with J gene TRBJ1-1; a possible D gene is TRBD1 (5 bases). Trimming shortened V by 5 bases and J by 0 bases, and 13 bases separated the two germline ends. The CDR3 loop spans 15 amino acids. The V gene's germline CDR1 is SEHNR and CDR2 FQNEAQ (reference sequence). The CDR3 is CASSPSDTLNTEAFF. CDR3 nucleotides: TGTGCCAGCAGCCCCTCGGACACTTTGAACACTGAAGCTTTCTTT.

V usage is TRBV27 and J usage is TRBJ2-3, with 7 bases identical to TRBD1. The CDR3 is 18 amino acids. The germline gives CDR1 MNHEY, CDR2 SMNVEV (reference sequence). V lost 2 bases to trimming and J lost 2 bases; unmatched junction nucleotides: 13. CDR3 sequence: CASSLKGPGQNPTDTQYF. The CDR3 DNA is TGTGCCAGCAGTTTAAAGGGTCCGGGACAGAACCCCACAGATACGCAGTATTTT.

CDR3 region: CASSLVSPGQGGGYTF. The CDR3 nucleotides read TGTGCCAGCAGTTTAGTCTCTCCCGGACAGGGAGGAGGCTACACCTTC. The V and J genes are TRBV28 and TRBJ1-2; 8 bases align to TRBD1. With 2 bases clipped from V and 8 bases from J, the junction kept 13 bases outside the gene matches. Per the germline V gene, CDR1 is MDHEN and CDR2 is SYDVKM. This CDR3 has 16 amino acids.

CDR3 sequence (DNA): TGTGCCAGCAGTGAACCGAGGGCAGAGCGGTCTGCACTGTTTTTT. Translating gives CASSEPRAERSALFF. The rearrangement joins TRBV25-1 to TRBJ1-4; no reliable D call. Trimming pared 2 bases from V and 13 bases from J, leaving 20 bases between. Germline-derived CDR1 and CDR2 are MGHDK and SYGVNS. This CDR3 has 15 amino acids.

The J gene is TRBJ2-2, the V gene TRBV30; the D gene is possibly TRBD2 (6 bases). This CDR3 spans 15 amino acids. Trimming removed 4 bases at V and 6 bases at J, with 18 bases between. Germline V gene data show CDR1 as GTSNPN and CDR2 as SVGIG (reference sequence). The CDR3 here is CAWTAGYGGAGELFF. The DNA for the CDR3 is TGTGCCTGGACAGCGGGTTACGGAGGGGCCGGGGAGCTGTTTTTT.

The genes are TRBV28 and TRBJ1-1; possible D gene TRBD1, 6 bases. Trimming removed 2 bases at V and 1 base at J, with 11 bases between. Germline loops: CDR1 MDHEN, CDR2 SYDVKM. There are 15 residues in the CDR3. CDR3 sequence reads: CASSLPGTTNTEAFF. The CDR3 DNA reads TGTGCCAGCAGTTTACCCGGGACAACGAACACTGAAGCTTTCTTT.

This chain joins TRBV5-6 and TRBJ1-2; D remains unclear. V lost 5 bases and J 4 bases, leaving 18 bases between the germline ends. Germline loops: CDR1 SGHDT, CDR2 YYEEEE. CDR3 length: 15 amino acids. This CDR3 reads CASSQVNFQSYGYTF. CDR3 coding DNA: TGTGCCAGCAGTCAGGTGAACTTCCAAAGCTATGGCTACACCTTC.

This sequence joins TRBV12-5 and TRBJ2-3; D possibly corresponds to TRBD2 (6 bases). CDR1 and CDR2 (germline): LGHNT, FRNRAP. This CDR3 spans 17 amino acids. The V and J ends lost 0 bases and 2 bases respectively, with 15 bases between them. The CDR3 is CASGLVQLDYPTDTQYF. DNA for the CDR3: TGTGCTAGTGGTTTGGTACAGCTGGACTACCCCACAGATACGCAGTATTTT. Full variable domain (missing parts from reference TRBV12-5 and TRBJ2-3): DARVTQTPRHKVTEMGQEVTMRCQPILGHNTVFWYRQTMMQGLELLAYFRNRAPLDDSGMPKDRFSAEMPDATLATLKIQPSEPRDSAVYFCASGLVQLDYPTDTQYFGPGTRLTVL.

The chain is built from TRBV28 and TRBJ2-7, with 10 bases that match TRBD2. V gave up 5 bases and J gave up 3 bases; unmatched junction bases: 4. Germline-derived CDR1 and CDR2 are MDHEN and SYDVKM. The CDR3 has 14 residues. DNA for the CDR3: TGTGCCAGCAGTGTAACTAGCGGGGTCTACGAGCAGTACTTC. It specifies CASSVTSGVYEQYF.

V usage is TRBV6-1 and J usage is TRBJ1-4; maybe TRBD1 (5 bases). This CDR3 spans 15 amino acids. CDR1 and CDR2 (germline): MNHNS, SASEGT. Trimming shortened V by 6 bases and J by 6 bases, and 17 bases separated the two germline ends. CDR3 sequence (DNA): TGTGCCAGCAGATTCAGGGCGACGGCCGATGAAAAACTGTTTTTT. As protein: CASRFRATADEKLFF.

The sample holds a few counts of this clone. The chain links TRBV6-1 to TRBJ2-7; 8 bases line up with TRBD2. Germline CDR1 and CDR2: MNHNS and SASEGT. Trimming removed 2 bases from V and 2 bases from J; junction bases left unmatched: 5. This CDR3 is 15 amino acids long. CDR3 nucleotide sequence: TGTGCCAGCAGTGAACGGCTAGCGGGCGCCTACGAGCAGTACTTC. It is translated as CASSERLAGAYEQYF.

The V gene is TRBV5-4, the J gene TRBJ2-1, with D perhaps TRBD1 (6 bases). The germline V gene has CDR1 SGHNT and CDR2 YYREEE (reference sequence). This CDR3 contains 11 residues. V lost 6 bases to trimming and J lost 7 bases, with 8 bases between them. The CDR3 bases are TGTGCCAGCAAAGGGGGTAATGAGCAGTTCTTC. This codes for CASKGGNEQFF.

The V call is TRBV6-5, the J call TRBJ1-2; D uncertain. The CDR3 is 14 residues long. The germline gives CDR1 MNHEY, CDR2 SVGAGI. V was pared by 4 bases and J by 4 bases, with 13 bases between. CDR3 amino acids: CASSSPTKSYGYTF. The DNA for the CDR3 is TGTGCCAGCAGTTCCCCAACCAAGAGCTATGGCTACACCTTC.

The chain has TRBV20-1 and TRBJ2-1, with a tentative D call TRBD2 (5 bases). This CDR3 region has 11 residues. Germline V lookup: CDR1 DFQATT, CDR2 SNEGSKA (reference sequence). V lost 0 bases and J 11 bases, leaving 8 bases between the germline ends. The CDR3 region is CSARDIAKQFF. CDR3 in DNA: TGCAGTGCTAGAGATATAGCGAAGCAGTTCTTC.

The chain carries TRBV7-9 and TRBJ1-1; D remains ambiguous. The length of the CDR3 is 15 residues. V was cut by 5 bases and J by 0 bases, with 13 bases left in between. Germline V lookup: CDR1 SEHNR, CDR2 FQNEAQ (reference sequence). The CDR3: CASSDTRGMNTEAFF. CDR3 bases: TGTGCCAGCAGCGATACACGAGGGATGAACACTGAAGCTTTCTTT. Full variable domain (missing parts from reference TRBV7-9 and TRBJ1-1): DTGVSQNPRHKITKRGQNVTFRCDPISEHNRLYWYRQTLGQGPEFLTYFQNEAQLEKSRLLSDRFSAERPKGSFSTLEIQRTEQGDSAMYLCASSDTRGMNTEAFFGQGTRLTVV.

The chain couples TRBV5-1 to TRBJ1-3, with D perhaps TRBD1 (5 bases). There are 17 residues in the CDR3. Trimming pared 0 bases from V and 0 bases from J, leaving 13 bases between. In germline, CDR1 is SGHRS, CDR2 YFSETQ. The CDR3 is CASSLAGGRLSGNTIYF. As DNA, the CDR3 is TGCGCCAGCAGCTTGGCCGGGGGGAGGCTCTCTGGAAACACCATATATTTT.

V is TRBV5-1 and J is TRBJ1-2; 7 bases map to TRBD1. The CDR3 has 13 residues. The germline gives CDR1 SGHRS, CDR2 YFSETQ. The V and J ends lost 4 bases and 4 bases, in that order; junction bases with no gene match: 4. The DNA for the CDR3 is TGCGCCAGCAGCGTTGACAGGGCCTATGGCTACACCTTC. This translates into CASSVDRAYGYTF.

This clone was counted a single time. This chain connects TRBV10-3 to TRBJ2-7; tentatively, D is TRBD1 (5 bases). The CDR3 consists of 13 residues. Trimming took 10 bases from V and 3 from J, leaving 16 bases between them. CDR1 and CDR2 from the germline V gene are ENHRY and SYGVKD. CDR3 loop: CATKGQGLYEQYF. The CDR3 DNA is TGTGCCACCAAGGGGCAGGGTCTCTACGAGCAGTACTTC.